A single sample is the source of the 29 T cell receptor beta chains below, sequenced in a study of cytomegalovirus exposure and HLA in healthy donors. Profiled with immunoSEQ multiplex PCR; TCRdb holds only in-frame clones, not every one. This sample carries over 200,000 clones, 88% of them seen once, and the ten largest clones take roughly 3%. Sequenced: PBMCs. The receptor source for this set is a woman under 30 in good health and CMV-seronegative.

The V call is TRBV6-5, the J call TRBJ2-2; the D gene is possibly TRBD1 (6 bases). Germline V gene lookup returns CDR1 MNHEY and CDR2 SVGAGI. The CDR3 consists of 15 residues. The V end was cut by 6 bases, the J end by 3 bases, with 14 bases between. CDR3 sequence (DNA): TGTGCCAGCAGATTGACAGGAGACTACACCGGGGAGCTGTTTTTT. Translation: CASRLTGDYTGELFF.

V usage is TRBV11-2 and J usage is TRBJ1-1, with D possibly matching TRBD1 (5 bases). CDR1 is SGHAT, CDR2 FQNNGV, per germline. The CDR3 consists of 13 residues. The V and J ends lost 5 bases and 9 bases respectively, with 16 bases between them. The CDR3 DNA sequence: TGTGCCAGCAGCCGGGCCATCCAGGGCAAAGCTTTCTTT. It specifies CASSRAIQGKAFF.

The chain carries TRBV27 and TRBJ2-1, with TRBD2 matching 7 bases. The V segment lost 3 bases and the J segment 4 bases; nucleotides outside the gene matches: 6. Germline-derived CDR1 and CDR2 are MNHEY and SMNVEV (reference sequence). The CDR3 length is 15 residues. The CDR3: CASSLEGGPYNEQFF. DNA of the CDR3: TGTGCCAGCAGTTTGGAGGGAGGGCCATACAATGAGCAGTTCTTC.

V gene TRBV4-2 combines with J gene TRBJ2-3; a weak D match, TRBD2 (5 bases). This CDR3 is 15 amino acids long. Germline V CDR1 and CDR2: LGHNA, YNFKEQ. Between the trimmed V and J ends, which lost 0 bases and 0 bases, there was a span of 7 bases. This CDR3 reads CASSQDRDSTDTQYF. CDR3 nucleotide sequence: TGTGCCAGCAGCCAAGACCGGGATAGCACAGATACGCAGTATTTT.

This clone has only one observation. The chain links TRBV19 to TRBJ1-2, with 7 nucleotides matching TRBD1. The CDR3 length is 14 residues. Germline CDR1 reads LNHDA; CDR2 reads SQIVND (reference sequence). The junction had 8 bases not matched to a gene; V was cut back by 5 bases and J by 5 bases. This CDR3 reads CASSFGQEGYGYTF. CDR3 DNA: TGTGCCAGTAGTTTTGGACAGGAGGGATATGGCTACACCTTC. Together with reference TRBV19 and TRBJ1-2, the CDR3 gives the full variable domain: DGGITQSPKYLFRKEGQNVTLSCEQNLNHDAMYWYRQDPGQGLRLIYYSQIVNDFQKGDIAEGYSVSREKKESFPLTVTSAQKNPTAFYLCASSFGQEGYGYTFGSGTRLTVV.

V is TRBV27 and J is TRBJ2-5, with D perhaps TRBD2 (5 bases). CDR1 and CDR2 (germline): MNHEY, SMNVEV (reference sequence). V dropped 5 bases and J dropped 3 bases, with 22 bases sitting between them. This CDR3 is 17 amino acids long. The CDR3 bases are TGTGCCAGCAGTACCTTCGCATCGAGGGCCGGGGAAGAGACCCAGTACTTC. It specifies CASSTFASRAGEETQYF.

This clone appeared a single time. The chain joins TRBV27 to TRBJ2-2; D is possibly TRBD1 (6 bases). The CDR3 is 14 amino acids. The germline gives CDR1 MNHEY, CDR2 SMNVEV (reference sequence). V gave up 8 bases and J gave up 1 base, with 11 bases separating them. The CDR3 sequence: CASSRQVNTGELFF. CDR3 bases: TGTGCCAGCTCCCGACAGGTGAACACCGGGGAGCTGTTTTTT.

This clone has a single count. The rearrangement uses TRBV7-3 and TRBJ2-2, with TRBD1 identical over 10 bases. V lost 4 bases to trimming and J lost 7 bases; unmatched junction nucleotides: 6. In germline, CDR1 is SGHTA, CDR2 FQGTGA. This CDR3 region has 15 residues. In DNA form, the CDR3 reads TGTGCCAGCAGCTCGCCCGGGACAGGGGACGGGGAGCTGTTTTTT. It specifies CASSSPGTGDGELFF.

The CDR3 loop is CASSQGTGQPEKLFF. CDR3 bases: TGCGCCAGCAGCCAAGGGACAGGCCAACCTGAAAAACTGTTTTTT. This chain links TRBV4-3 with TRBJ1-4; 7 nucleotides agree with TRBD1. CDR1 is LGHNA, CDR2 YSLEER, per germline. The CDR3 contains 15 residues. After removal of 1 base from V and 7 bases from J, the junction contained 6 bases not matched to a gene.

This clone has only a few counts. The sample has other DNA sequences that encode this CDR3 too. Here the CDR3 DNA reads TGTGCCAGCAGCTTGGCAGGTACGAACACCGGGGAGCTGTTTTTT. Amino acids: CASSLAGTNTGELFF. The rearrangement links TRBV5-6 to TRBJ2-2; the D is unclear. Germline CDR1 SGHDT, CDR2 YYEEEE. The V end lost 0 bases, the J end lost 0 bases, and 6 bases lay between the germline ends. The CDR3 runs to 15 residues.

J is TRBJ1-2 and V is TRBV27, with D maybe TRBD1 (6 bases). V was clipped by 10 bases and J by 4 bases, with 31 bases between them. Germline lookup yields CDR1 MNHEY and CDR2 SMNVEV (reference sequence). The CDR3 spans 18 residues. CDR3 sequence reads: CAKSRQLLEGVGVYGYTF. The CDR3 region has the DNA TGTGCCAAGTCCCGACAACTCCTAGAGGGGGTGGGGGTCTATGGCTACACCTTC.

The CDR3 here is CASSEQLPNTEAFF. CDR3 DNA: TGTGCCAGCAGCGAACAGTTACCGAACACTGAAGCTTTCTTT. This chain connects TRBV2 to TRBJ1-1; the D is unclear. Germline V gene sequence: CDR1 SNHLY, CDR2 FYNNEI. V was clipped by 6 bases and J by 1 base, with 12 bases between them. CDR3 length equals 14 residues.

The V gene is TRBV7-2, the J gene TRBJ2-7; 8 bases map to TRBD1. CDR3 length: 14 residues. V gave up 2 bases and J gave up 2 bases; unmatched junction bases: 2. Per germline, CDR1 SGHTA and CDR2 FQGNSA. The CDR3 DNA reads as TGTGCCAGCAGCTTACGCAGGGGGCCCTACGAGCAGTACTTC. It codes for CASSLRRGPYEQYF.

CDR3 residues: CASSFAGEGESETQYF. In nucleotides, the CDR3 is TGTGCCAGCAGCTTTGCGGGAGAAGGGGAATCAGAGACCCAGTACTTC. V and J are TRBV11-2 and TRBJ2-5; 7 nucleotides line up with TRBD2. Trimming took 3 bases from V and 4 from J; bases not matched to a gene: 11. Germline V gene data show CDR1 as SGHAT and CDR2 as FQNNGV. CDR3 size: 16 residues. The entire variable domain, with the rest obtained from reference TRBV11-2 and TRBJ2-5, is as follows: EAGVAQSPRYKIIEKRQSVAFWCNPISGHATLYWYQQILGQGPKLLIQFQNNGVVDDSQLPKDRFSAERLKGVDSTLKIQPAKLEDSAVYLCASSFAGEGESETQYFGPGTRLLVL.

The count of this clone is one. The rearrangement uses TRBV29-1 and TRBJ2-1, with 10 nucleotides matching TRBD2. CDR3 length: 15 amino acids. CDR1 is SQVTM and CDR2 is ANQGSEA in the germline V gene. V trimming: 5 bases; J trimming: 4 bases; junction bases outside the gene matches: 8. CDR3 in amino acids: CSVYLAGETYNEQFF. The CDR3 bases are TGCAGCGTTTATCTAGCGGGAGAAACTTACAATGAGCAGTTCTTC.

This chain links TRBV30 with TRBJ2-2; D not resolved. The CDR3 has 14 amino acids. CDR1 GTSNPN and CDR2 SVGIG come from the germline V gene (reference sequence). V was pared by 0 bases and J by 3 bases, with 8 bases between. CDR3 residues: CAWSVYPDTGELFF. The CDR3 coding sequence is TGTGCCTGGAGTGTATATCCCGACACCGGGGAGCTGTTTTTT.

This clone was counted once. The chain uses TRBV6-1 and TRBJ1-1; 7 bases agree with TRBD1. Germline CDR1 and CDR2: MNHNS and SASEGT. The CDR3 extends over 12 amino acids. Trimming cost V 3 bases and J 8 bases; bases outside gene matches: 3. The CDR3 DNA reads TGTGCCAGCAGTGACCTGACAGGGGAAGCTTTCTTT. This translates into CASSDLTGEAFF.

The J gene is TRBJ2-2, the V gene TRBV4-1; 11 nucleotides line up with TRBD2. Germline CDR1 MGHRA, CDR2 YSYEKL. The CDR3 has 15 amino acids. V trimming: 6 bases; J trimming: 5 bases; junction bases outside the gene matches: 5. CDR3 residues: CASSSGRAQTGELFF. As DNA, the CDR3 is TGCGCCAGCAGTAGCGGGAGGGCCCAGACCGGGGAGCTGTTTTTT.

The chain is built from TRBV11-2 and TRBJ2-5; D perhaps matches TRBD2 (6 bases). The V gene lost 5 bases and the J gene lost 5 bases, with 12 bases spanning the gap. This CDR3 region has 13 residues. Looked up from germline, CDR1 is SGHAT and CDR2 is FQNNGV. CDR3 coding DNA: TGTGCCAGCAGCCGGAGGAGGGACGAGACCCAGTACTTC. It codes for CASSRRRDETQYF.

The chain carries TRBV2 and TRBJ2-7; 11 positions agree with TRBD1. Germline values: CDR1 SNHLY, CDR2 FYNNEI. The CDR3 covers 16 residues. V shed 1 base, J shed 1 base, and the junction held 3 bases outside the gene matches. This CDR3 reads CASSEGDRGYSYEQYF. In nucleotides, the CDR3 is TGTGCCAGCAGTGAAGGGGACAGGGGGTATTCCTACGAGCAGTACTTC. Using reference TRBV2 and TRBJ2-7 for the parts outside the CDR3, the full variable domain is EPEVTQTPSHQVTQMGQEVILRCVPISNHLYFYWYRQILGQKVEFLVSFYNNEISEKSEIFDDQFSVERPDGSNFTLKIRSTKLEDSAMYFCASSEGDRGYSYEQYFGPGTRLTVT.

This rearrangement joins TRBV5-5 to TRBJ1-2, with D possibly TRBD1 on 6 matching bases. The CDR3 extends over 14 amino acids. Trimming stripped 1 base from V and 10 bases from J, with 17 bases between. Germline-derived CDR1 and CDR2 are SGHKS and YYEKEE (reference sequence). CDR3 in amino acids: CASSLPPGESLYTF. The CDR3 nucleotides read TGTGCCAGCAGCTTGCCCCCAGGGGAATCTCTCTACACCTTC.

The chain's CDR3 is CATSRGTGGTDTQYF. The CDR3 region has the DNA TGTGCCACCAGCAGAGGTACAGGGGGAACAGATACGCAGTATTTT. The V gene is TRBV15, the J gene TRBJ2-3; 8 bases are shared with TRBD1. This CDR3 is 15 amino acids long. V shed 1 base and J 3 bases; nucleotides not matched to a gene: 3. Germline CDR1 is LNHNV and CDR2 is YYDKDF (reference sequence).

This chain links TRBV14 with TRBJ2-1; 12 bases are a match to TRBD2. The CDR3 sequence is 18 residues long. Germline trimming cut 3 bases from V and 0 bases from J; bases unmatched to any gene: 6. The germline gives CDR1 SGHDN, CDR2 FVKESK. The CDR3 DNA sequence: TGTGCCAGCAGCCAGTTACTAGCGGGAGGATCCTCCTACAATGAGCAGTTCTTC. Residues: CASSQLLAGGSSYNEQFF.

The V and J genes are TRBV7-9 and TRBJ2-7; TRBD1 might be the D (5 bases). Deletions cut 5 bases from V and 2 bases from J, with 22 bases between. CDR3 length: 17 amino acids. The germline gives CDR1 SEHNR, CDR2 FQNEAQ (reference sequence). The CDR3 nucleotides are TGTGCCAGCAGCCGGGTTTTGGGGCAGGGTGTTCCCTACGAGCAGTACTTC. Amino acids: CASSRVLGQGVPYEQYF.

The chain has TRBV5-1 and TRBJ2-2; 9 bases map to TRBD2. V was clipped by 5 bases and J by 8 bases; unmatched bases: 7. In germline, CDR1 is SGHRS, CDR2 YFSETQ. There are 14 residues in the CDR3. In DNA form, the CDR3 reads TGCGCCAGCAGGGGTAGCGGGAGCACGGGGGAGCTGTTTTTT. It is translated as CASRGSGSTGELFF.

The chain has TRBV11-2 and TRBJ2-5; 8 bases are shared with TRBD1. This CDR3 comprises 15 residues. Germline CDR1 SGHAT, CDR2 FQNNGV. V trimming: 1 base; J trimming: 5 bases; junction bases outside the gene matches: 6. CDR3 protein: CASSLGDRGGETQYF. In nucleotides, the CDR3 is TGTGCCAGCAGCTTAGGAGACAGGGGCGGGGAGACCCAGTACTTC.

The genes are TRBV27 and TRBJ2-3, with 7 bases aligning to TRBD2. V shed 5 bases and J 8 bases; nucleotides not matched to a gene: 16. The CDR3 runs 16 residues. Looked up from germline, CDR1 is MNHEY and CDR2 is SMNVEV (reference sequence). In DNA form, the CDR3 reads TGTGCCAGCAGTGTAGGACTAGGCTACGACCTGGCTACGCAGTATTTT. Its protein product is CASSVGLGYDLATQYF.

The chain uses TRBV27 and TRBJ2-3; perhaps TRBD2 as D (6 bases). Germline V gene lookup returns CDR1 MNHEY and CDR2 SMNVEV (reference sequence). The V end was cut by 2 bases, the J end by 7 bases, with 22 bases between. The CDR3 has 17 amino acids. In nucleotides, the CDR3 is TGTGCCAGCAGTTTACGGGGACCGGGGGATAGTGTAAATACGCAGTATTTT. Its protein is CASSLRGPGDSVNTQYF.

This chain links TRBV9 with TRBJ2-3; D might be TRBD1 (6 bases). Germline loops: CDR1 SGDLS, CDR2 YYNGEE. V was clipped by 0 bases and J by 5 bases, with 13 bases between them. CDR3 length: 15 residues. The CDR3 DNA is TGTGCCAGCAGCGTAGGGAATTCAGGGGTAGATACGCAGTATTTT. Translated, it gives CASSVGNSGVDTQYF.